These 4 T cell receptor beta chains came from one sample sequenced in a study of cytomegalovirus exposure and HLA in healthy donors. Primers for the PCR totalled 60 Vbeta and 13 Jbeta. Generated by immunoSEQ multiplex PCR, the TCRdb table keeps only in-frame clones and is missing some. Seen here are fewer than 200,000 clones, approximately 80% observed once, and the top ten hold approximately 2.9%. The sequencing input was PBMCs. The receptor set was obtained from a woman aged 35 to 49 in good health and CMV-seropositive.

The chain is built from TRBV7-8 and TRBJ2-5; 10 bases are shared with TRBD1. The last part of the DNA fits TRBJ2-7 better; the J call may be wrong. Germline loops: CDR1 SGHVS, CDR2 FQNEAQ. CDR3 size: 15 residues. In DNA, the CDR3 is TGTGCCAGCAGCTTAGGCGGGACAGGGGAATACGAGCAGTACTTC. Its protein is CASSLGGTGEYEQYF.

The chain employs TRBV27 and TRBJ2-7; a possible D gene is TRBD1 (5 bases). Germline assignment: CDR1 MNHEY and CDR2 SMNVEV (reference sequence). V shed 2 bases and J shed 3 bases, with 8 bases lying between them. The CDR3 length is 13 residues. The CDR3 sequence: CASSLKQGYEQYF. The CDR3 DNA is TGTGCCAGCAGTTTAAAGCAGGGCTACGAGCAGTACTTC.

This clone was detected a few times. The V call is TRBV5-6, the J call TRBJ2-7; 8 nucleotides line up with TRBD2. CDR1 is SGHDT, CDR2 YYEEEE, per germline. The CDR3 covers 13 residues. V lost 4 bases, J lost 3 bases, and 3 bases stayed unmatched. This chain's CDR3 is CASSTSGSYEQYF. DNA for the CDR3: TGTGCCAGCAGCACAAGCGGGAGCTACGAGCAGTACTTC.

V is TRBV19 and J is TRBJ1-3, with D possibly being TRBD1 (5 bases). This CDR3 has 15 amino acids. Germline-derived CDR1 and CDR2 are LNHDA and SQIVND (reference sequence). The V end was cut by 9 bases, the J end by 7 bases, with 22 bases between. CDR3 protein: CASTRGGEEGNTIYF. The CDR3 DNA reads TGTGCCAGCACCCGTGGAGGGGAGGAAGGGAACACCATATATTTT.